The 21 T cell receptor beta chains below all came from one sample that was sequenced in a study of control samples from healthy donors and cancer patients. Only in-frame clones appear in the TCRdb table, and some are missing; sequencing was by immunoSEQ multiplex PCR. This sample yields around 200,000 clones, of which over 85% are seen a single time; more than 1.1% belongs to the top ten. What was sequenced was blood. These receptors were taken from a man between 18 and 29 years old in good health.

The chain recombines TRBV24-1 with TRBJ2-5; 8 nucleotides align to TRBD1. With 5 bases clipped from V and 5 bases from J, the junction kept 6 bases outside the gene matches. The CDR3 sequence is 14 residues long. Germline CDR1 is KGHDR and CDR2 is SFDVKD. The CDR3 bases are TGTGCCACCAGTGCCTCGACAGGGGTGGAGACCCAGTACTTC. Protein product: CATSASTGVETQYF.

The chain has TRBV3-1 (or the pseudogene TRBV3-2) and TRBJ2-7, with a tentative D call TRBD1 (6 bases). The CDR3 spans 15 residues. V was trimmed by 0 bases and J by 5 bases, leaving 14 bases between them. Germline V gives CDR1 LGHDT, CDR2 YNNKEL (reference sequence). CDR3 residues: CASSQDAQQGHEQYF. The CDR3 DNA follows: TGTGCCAGCAGCCAAGATGCCCAACAGGGTCACGAGCAGTACTTC.

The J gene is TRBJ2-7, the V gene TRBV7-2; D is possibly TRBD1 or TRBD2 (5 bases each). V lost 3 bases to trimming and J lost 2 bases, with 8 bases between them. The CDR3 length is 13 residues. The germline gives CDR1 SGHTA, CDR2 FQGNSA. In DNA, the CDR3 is TGTGCCAGCAGCTTGGGGGATCCCTACGAGCAGTACTTC. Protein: CASSLGDPYEQYF.

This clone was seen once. CDR3 bases: TGTGCCAGCAGCCTAATAGCGGGGGGGGAGAACGAGCAGTACTTC. The encoded protein is CASSLIAGGENEQYF. The rearrangement links TRBV3-1 (or the pseudogene TRBV3-2) to TRBJ2-7; TRBD2 matches 11 bases. CDR3 size: 15 residues. CDR1 is LGHDT and CDR2 is YNNKEL in the germline V gene (reference sequence). V lost 4 bases to trimming and J lost 5 bases; unmatched junction nucleotides: 7.

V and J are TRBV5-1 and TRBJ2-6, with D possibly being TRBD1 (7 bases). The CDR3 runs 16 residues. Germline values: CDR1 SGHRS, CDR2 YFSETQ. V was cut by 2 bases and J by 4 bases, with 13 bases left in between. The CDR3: CASSFTGDSGANVLTF. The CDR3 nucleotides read TGCGCCAGCAGCTTTACAGGGGACTCCGGGGCCAACGTCCTGACTTTC.

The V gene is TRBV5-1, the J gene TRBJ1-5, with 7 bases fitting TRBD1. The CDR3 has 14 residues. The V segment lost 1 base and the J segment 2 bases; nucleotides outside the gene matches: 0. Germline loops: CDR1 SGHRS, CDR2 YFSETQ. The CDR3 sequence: CASSLTGGNQPQHF. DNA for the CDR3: TGCGCCAGCAGCTTGACAGGGGGCAATCAGCCCCAGCATTTT. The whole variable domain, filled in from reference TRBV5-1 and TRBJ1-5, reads KAGVTQTPRYLIKTRGQQVTLSCSPISGHRSVSWYQQTPGQGLQFLFEYFSETQRNKGNFPGRFSGRQFSNSRSEMNVSTLELGDSALYLCASSLTGGNQPQHFGDGTRLSIL.

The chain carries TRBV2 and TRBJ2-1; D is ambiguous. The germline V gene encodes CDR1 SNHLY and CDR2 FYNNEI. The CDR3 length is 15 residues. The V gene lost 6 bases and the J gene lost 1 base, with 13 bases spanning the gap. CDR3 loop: CASSGLTLSYNEQFF. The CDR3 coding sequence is TGTGCCAGCAGCGGATTGACTTTGTCCTACAATGAGCAGTTCTTC.

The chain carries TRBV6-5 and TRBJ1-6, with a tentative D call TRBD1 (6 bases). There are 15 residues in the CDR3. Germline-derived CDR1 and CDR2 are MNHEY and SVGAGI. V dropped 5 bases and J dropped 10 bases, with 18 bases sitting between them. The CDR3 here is CASSRGDTLGSPLHF. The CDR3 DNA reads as TGTGCCAGCAGTCGCGGGGACACTCTGGGGTCACCCCTCCACTTT.

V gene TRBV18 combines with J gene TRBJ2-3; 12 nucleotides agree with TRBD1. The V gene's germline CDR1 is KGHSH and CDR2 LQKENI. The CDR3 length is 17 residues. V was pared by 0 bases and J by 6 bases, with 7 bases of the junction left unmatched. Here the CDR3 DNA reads TGTGCCAGCTCACCACCGAAGGGGACAGGGGGCAAGGATACGCAGTATTTT. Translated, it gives CASSPPKGTGGKDTQYF.

The CDR3 is CASSLLRDRRYGYTF. In DNA form, the CDR3 reads TGTGCCAGCAGTCTACTTAGGGACAGGCGGTATGGCTACACCTTC. The chain couples TRBV6-5 to TRBJ1-2, with 8 positions matching TRBD1. Germline-derived CDR1 and CDR2 are MNHEY and SVGAGI. J lost 5 bases, V lost 5 bases, and 10 bases had no gene match. The CDR3 has 15 amino acids.

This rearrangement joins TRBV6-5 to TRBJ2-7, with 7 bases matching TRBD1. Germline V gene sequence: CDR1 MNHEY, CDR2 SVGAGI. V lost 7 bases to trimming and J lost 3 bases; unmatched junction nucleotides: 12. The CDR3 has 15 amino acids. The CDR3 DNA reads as TGTGCCAGCACCCGAATCTCGGGACAGAGCTACGAGCAGTACTTC. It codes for CASTRISGQSYEQYF.

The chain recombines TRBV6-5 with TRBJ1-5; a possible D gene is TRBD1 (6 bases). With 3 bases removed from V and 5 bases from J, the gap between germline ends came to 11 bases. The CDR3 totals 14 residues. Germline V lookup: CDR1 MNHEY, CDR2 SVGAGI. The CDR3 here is CASSYLQGDQPQHF. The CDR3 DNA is TGTGCCAGCAGTTATCTACAGGGAGATCAGCCCCAGCATTTT.

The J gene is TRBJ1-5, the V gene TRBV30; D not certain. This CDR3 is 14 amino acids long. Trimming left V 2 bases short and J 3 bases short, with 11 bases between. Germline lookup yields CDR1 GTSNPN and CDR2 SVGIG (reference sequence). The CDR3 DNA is TGTGCCTGGAGTTTAGTTTCTTCCAATCAGCCCCAGCATTTT. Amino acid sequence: CAWSLVSSNQPQHF.

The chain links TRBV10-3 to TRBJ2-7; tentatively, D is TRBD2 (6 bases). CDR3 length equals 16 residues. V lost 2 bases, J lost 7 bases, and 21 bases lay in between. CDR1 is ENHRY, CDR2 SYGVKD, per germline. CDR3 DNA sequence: TGTGCCATCAGTGAGGCGGGGAGTCGAGCGGAATCAGAGCAGTACTTC. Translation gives CAISEAGSRAESEQYF.

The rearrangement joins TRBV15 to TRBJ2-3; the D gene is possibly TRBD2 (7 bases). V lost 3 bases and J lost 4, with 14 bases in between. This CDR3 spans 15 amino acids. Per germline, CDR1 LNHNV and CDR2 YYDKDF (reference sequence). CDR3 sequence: CATSRTGGVSDTQYF. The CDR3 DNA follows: TGTGCCACCAGCAGGACGGGGGGCGTGTCAGATACGCAGTATTTT.

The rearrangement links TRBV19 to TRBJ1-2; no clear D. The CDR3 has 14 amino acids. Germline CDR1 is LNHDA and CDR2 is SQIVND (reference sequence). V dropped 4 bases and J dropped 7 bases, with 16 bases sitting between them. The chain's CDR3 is CASSTLREDGGYTF. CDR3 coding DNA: TGTGCCAGTAGTACCTTACGAGAAGACGGTGGCTACACCTTC.

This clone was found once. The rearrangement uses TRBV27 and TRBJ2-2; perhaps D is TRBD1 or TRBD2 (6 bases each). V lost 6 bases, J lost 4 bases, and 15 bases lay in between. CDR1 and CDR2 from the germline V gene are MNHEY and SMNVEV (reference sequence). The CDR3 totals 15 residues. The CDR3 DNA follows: TGTGCCAGCAGCCCGGGACACGGGAGCACCGGGGAGCTGTTTTTT. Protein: CASSPGHGSTGELFF.

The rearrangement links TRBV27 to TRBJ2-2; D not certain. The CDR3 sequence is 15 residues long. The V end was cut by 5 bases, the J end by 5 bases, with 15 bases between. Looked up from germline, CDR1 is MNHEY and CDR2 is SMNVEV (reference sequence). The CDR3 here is CASSALRTPTGELFF. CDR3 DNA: TGTGCCAGCAGTGCCCTTCGGACCCCAACCGGGGAGCTGTTTTTT.

The CDR3 is CASSLSRTDSPEAFF. The CDR3 DNA sequence: TGTGCCAGCAGTTTATCCCGGACCGACAGTCCTGAAGCTTTCTTT. The rearrangement joins TRBV27 to TRBJ1-1; maybe TRBD1 (5 bases). V gave up 0 bases and J gave up 6 bases, with 14 bases separating them. Germline V gene sequence: CDR1 MNHEY, CDR2 SMNVEV (reference sequence). The CDR3 has 15 amino acids.

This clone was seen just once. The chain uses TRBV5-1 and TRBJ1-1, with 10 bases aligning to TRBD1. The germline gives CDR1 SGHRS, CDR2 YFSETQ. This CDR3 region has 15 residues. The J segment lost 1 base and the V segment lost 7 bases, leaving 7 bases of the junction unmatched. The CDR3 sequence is CASGTGVWRNTEAFF. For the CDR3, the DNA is TGCGCCAGCGGGACAGGGGTGTGGAGGAACACTGAAGCTTTCTTT.

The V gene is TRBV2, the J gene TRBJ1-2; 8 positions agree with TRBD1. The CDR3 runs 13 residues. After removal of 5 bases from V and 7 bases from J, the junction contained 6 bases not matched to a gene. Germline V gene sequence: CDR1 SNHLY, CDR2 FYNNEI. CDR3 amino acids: CASSRDDRGGYTF. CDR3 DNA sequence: TGTGCCAGCAGTCGAGACGACAGGGGTGGCTACACCTTC.